A selection of T cell receptor beta chains follows, all from one sample in a study of blood T cell repertoires in COVID-19. Profiled with immunoSEQ multiplex PCR; TCRdb holds only in-frame clones, not every one. Of under 200,000 clones listed, about 85% are singletons. Material: peripheral blood. The origin of the receptors is a woman aged 80 or over with acute or convalescent COVID-19. The CDR3 runs from the conserved cysteine through the conserved F or W. A D gene is named only where the DNA matches it firmly. Expanded clones get a size class; other rows say once, few or many, or leave the size out.

cdr3_nt: TGTGCCAGCAGCCAAGAAGGGAGGACTGAAGCTTTCTTT
cdr3_aa: CASSQEGRTEAFF
v_call: TRBV3-1/TRBV3-2
d_call: .
clone_size: .
j_call: TRBJ1-1

cdr3_nt: TGTGCCAGCAGCGGATCGACAGGAGTATCTGGAAACACCATATATTTT
cdr3_aa: CASSGSTGVSGNTIYF
v_call: TRBV7-9
d_call: .
clone_size: .
j_call: TRBJ1-3

cdr3_nt: TGTGCCAGCAGCTCCCGACAGGGAACGGGGGAGCTGTTTTTT
cdr3_aa: CASSSRQGTGELFF
v_call: TRBV7-9
d_call: TRBD1
clone_size: few
j_call: TRBJ2-2

cdr3_nt: TGTGCCAGCTCACCACCTATTAGGGAGTACGAGCAGTACTTC
cdr3_aa: CASSPPIREYEQYF
v_call: TRBV18
d_call: .
clone_size: .
j_call: TRBJ2-7

cdr3_nt: TGTGCCAGCAGTAAAAGGGACATTTTGACCCAGTACTTC
cdr3_aa: CASSKRDILTQYF
v_call: TRBV6-2/TRBV6-3
d_call: .
clone_size: .
j_call: TRBJ2-5

cdr3_nt: TGTGCCAGCAGCTTGAGAATGATCAAGAATGAGCAGTTCTTC
cdr3_aa: CASSLRMIKNEQFF
v_call: TRBV11-2
d_call: .
clone_size: once
j_call: TRBJ2-1

cdr3_nt: TGTGCCAGCAGCCCAGCGGGAACCACTGAAGCTTTCTTT
cdr3_aa: CASSPAGTTEAFF
v_call: TRBV5-4
d_call: .
clone_size: once
j_call: TRBJ1-1

cdr3_nt: TGTGCCAGCCAAGTGCTTGGCGGGGGGGGTTACAATGAGCAGTTCTTC
cdr3_aa: CASQVLGGGGYNEQFF
v_call: TRBV2
d_call: TRBD2
clone_size: .
j_call: TRBJ2-1

cdr3_nt: TGTGCCAGCAGGACTCACTACGAGCAGTACTTC
cdr3_aa: CASRTHYEQYF
v_call: TRBV11-2
d_call: .
clone_size: .
j_call: TRBJ2-7

cdr3_nt: TGTGCCAGCAGCACCCCAGGGAGGACCTACGAGCAGTACTTC
cdr3_aa: CASSTPGRTYEQYF
v_call: TRBV5-6
d_call: .
clone_size: .
j_call: TRBJ2-7

cdr3_nt: TGTGCCAGCAGTGACTGGAGGATTAGTGGCTACACCTTC
cdr3_aa: CASSDWRISGYTF
v_call: TRBV6-4
d_call: .
clone_size: .
j_call: TRBJ1-2

cdr3_nt: TGCGCCAGCAGCCGCGACGGCGGAGACTACAATGAGCAGTTCTTC
cdr3_aa: CASSRDGGDYNEQFF
v_call: TRBV5-1
d_call: .
clone_size: .
j_call: TRBJ2-1

cdr3_nt: TGTGCCAGCAGCTTAGCGATTAGCGGGGGGCAAGAGACCCAGTACTTC
cdr3_aa: CASSLAISGGQETQYF
v_call: TRBV7-2
d_call: TRBD2
clone_size: .
j_call: TRBJ2-5

cdr3_nt: TGCGCCAGCAGCCTACTAGCGGGCTCCTACAATGAGCAGTTCTTC
cdr3_aa: CASSLLAGSYNEQFF
v_call: TRBV4-3
d_call: TRBD2
clone_size: once
j_call: TRBJ2-1

cdr3_nt: TGTGCCAGCAGTTACTCGTACTCCCTCGAGACGCAGTATTTT
cdr3_aa: CASSYSYSLETQYF
v_call: TRBV6-6
d_call: .
clone_size: .
j_call: TRBJ2-3

cdr3_nt: TGTGCCAGCAGCGTAGACGGACTAGCCTACGAGCAGTACTTC
cdr3_aa: CASSVDGLAYEQYF
v_call: TRBV9
d_call: TRBD2
clone_size: .
j_call: TRBJ2-7

cdr3_nt: TGCGCCAGCAGCATCAGGACAGGGGGCAGATCACCCCTCCACTTT
cdr3_aa: CASSIRTGGRSPLHF
v_call: TRBV5-1
d_call: TRBD1
clone_size: .
j_call: TRBJ1-6

cdr3_nt: TGTGCCAGCAGCTTAGGGGGGCAAGCCTACAATGAGCAGTTCTTC
cdr3_aa: CASSLGGQAYNEQFF
v_call: TRBV11-2
d_call: .
clone_size: .
j_call: TRBJ2-1

cdr3_nt: TGTGCCAGCAGCCCCGGGGGGCAAGAAGCTTTCTTT
cdr3_aa: CASSPGGQEAFF
v_call: TRBV7-9
d_call: .
clone_size: .
j_call: TRBJ1-1

cdr3_nt: TGTGCCAGTAGTATAGATTTAACCGGGACTAGCAGTATAGATACGCAGTATTTT
cdr3_aa: CASSIDLTGTSSIDTQYF
v_call: TRBV19
d_call: TRBD2
clone_size: .
j_call: TRBJ2-3

cdr3_nt: TGTGCCAGCAGCTTAAAAGGGGGTTCTGAAAAACTGTTTTTT
cdr3_aa: CASSLKGGSEKLFF
v_call: TRBV7-9
d_call: .
clone_size: .
j_call: TRBJ1-4

cdr3_nt: TGTGCCAGCAGAGGCGACAGGAGACGACAGCCCCAGCATTTT
cdr3_aa: CASRGDRRRQPQHF
v_call: TRBV6-6
d_call: .
clone_size: once
j_call: TRBJ1-5

cdr3_nt: TGTGCCAGTAGTCCCAAGGGACAGGGGGGCACTGAAGCTTTCTTT
cdr3_aa: CASSPKGQGGTEAFF
v_call: TRBV19
d_call: TRBD1
clone_size: .
j_call: TRBJ1-1

cdr3_nt: TGTGCCATCAGTGAGTCCATCCTCAGCGATGGCTACACCTTC
cdr3_aa: CAISESILSDGYTF
v_call: TRBV10-3
d_call: .
clone_size: .
j_call: TRBJ1-2

cdr3_nt: TGTGCCAGCAGCTTGTGGCGGTTAGATACGCAGTATTTT
cdr3_aa: CASSLWRLDTQYF
v_call: TRBV5-8
d_call: .
clone_size: .
j_call: TRBJ2-3

cdr3_nt: TGTGCCAGTAGTATGGATACCGGGACAGGGAGAAACATTCAGTACTTC
cdr3_aa: CASSMDTGTGRNIQYF
v_call: TRBV19
d_call: TRBD1
clone_size: .
j_call: TRBJ2-4

cdr3_nt: TGTGCCTGGAGTCCAGGGGGTTTTTACTATGGCTACACCTTC
cdr3_aa: CAWSPGGFYYGYTF
v_call: TRBV30
d_call: TRBD1
clone_size: .
j_call: TRBJ1-2

cdr3_nt: TGTGCCAGCAGTGACTCGGGCAGGGGGAACATTCAGTACTTC
cdr3_aa: CASSDSGRGNIQYF
v_call: TRBV6-4
d_call: TRBD1
clone_size: .
j_call: TRBJ2-4

cdr3_nt: TGCGCCAGCAGCTCGATAGGGACAGCTGAAAAACTGTTTTTT
cdr3_aa: CASSSIGTAEKLFF
v_call: TRBV5-1
d_call: TRBD1
clone_size: .
j_call: TRBJ1-4

cdr3_nt: TGTGCCAGCAGCGTCGGACTAGCGGGCTTCCAAGAGACCCAGTACTTC
cdr3_aa: CASSVGLAGFQETQYF
v_call: TRBV9
d_call: TRBD2
clone_size: .
j_call: TRBJ2-5

cdr3_nt: TGCGCCAGCAGTGAGGGACTAGCCGCAGATACGCAGTATTTT
cdr3_aa: CASSEGLAADTQYF
v_call: TRBV10-1
d_call: TRBD2
clone_size: .
j_call: TRBJ2-3

cdr3_nt: TGTGCCATCAGTGAGCACAACAGGCCCCAGCATTTT
cdr3_aa: CAISEHNRPQHF
v_call: TRBV10-3
d_call: .
clone_size: .
j_call: TRBJ1-5

cdr3_nt: TGTGCCAGCTCACCACCGGCGGGAGGAGATACGCAGTATTTT
cdr3_aa: CASSPPAGGDTQYF
v_call: TRBV18
d_call: TRBD2
clone_size: .
j_call: TRBJ2-3

cdr3_nt: TGCGCCAGCAGCTCGACTAGCGGGGACTACGAGCAGTACTTC
cdr3_aa: CASSSTSGDYEQYF
v_call: TRBV5-1
d_call: TRBD2
clone_size: .
j_call: TRBJ2-7

cdr3_nt: TGCGCCAGCAGCCAAACCGGGGGGAACACTGAAGCTTTCTTT
cdr3_aa: CASSQTGGNTEAFF
v_call: TRBV4-3
d_call: .
clone_size: few
j_call: TRBJ1-1

cdr3_nt: TGTGCCAGCAGCTTAGCTCTGAGTGTCGGGGAGACCCAGTACTTC
cdr3_aa: CASSLALSVGETQYF
v_call: TRBV13
d_call: .
clone_size: .
j_call: TRBJ2-5

cdr3_nt: TGTGCCAGCAGTACCTCCGGGACAGGGGACTATGGCTACACCTTC
cdr3_aa: CASSTSGTGDYGYTF
v_call: TRBV27
d_call: TRBD1
clone_size: .
j_call: TRBJ1-2

cdr3_nt: TGCGCCAGCAGCCGGGGGACTAGCGGGAGAGGAGATACGCAGTATTTT
cdr3_aa: CASSRGTSGRGDTQYF
v_call: TRBV4-3
d_call: TRBD2
clone_size: .
j_call: TRBJ2-3

cdr3_nt: TGTGCCAGCAGCCGCGGACAAGGTCCTGAAGCTTTCTTT
cdr3_aa: CASSRGQGPEAFF
v_call: TRBV6-2/TRBV6-3
d_call: .
clone_size: .
j_call: TRBJ1-1

cdr3_nt: TGTGCCAGCAGCTTAGTACGGTCGAACACTGAAGCTTTCTTT
cdr3_aa: CASSLVRSNTEAFF
v_call: TRBV11-2
d_call: .
clone_size: .
j_call: TRBJ1-1

cdr3_nt: TGTGCCAGCAGCCTCGCGGCGTTGGACACCGGGGAGCTGTTTTTT
cdr3_aa: CASSLAALDTGELFF
v_call: TRBV9
d_call: .
clone_size: .
j_call: TRBJ2-2

cdr3_nt: TGTGCCTGGACTGGAATGGGCGCGGGGTTTAACTCACCCCTCCACTTT
cdr3_aa: CAWTGMGAGFNSPLHF
v_call: TRBV30
d_call: .
clone_size: .
j_call: TRBJ1-6

cdr3_nt: TGCAGCGTGACCGGACAGCAGAACACTGAAGCTTTCTTT
cdr3_aa: CSVTGQQNTEAFF
v_call: TRBV29-1
d_call: .
clone_size: .
j_call: TRBJ1-1

cdr3_nt: TGTGCCAGCAGCCCCACGGGACAGGGGGATGGTCAGCCCCAGCATTTT
cdr3_aa: CASSPTGQGDGQPQHF
v_call: TRBV7-8
d_call: TRBD1
clone_size: few
j_call: TRBJ1-5

cdr3_nt: TGTGCCAGCAGCCCGGGACAGGGACCGACCCAGTACTTC
cdr3_aa: CASSPGQGPTQYF
v_call: TRBV11-2
d_call: TRBD1
clone_size: once
j_call: TRBJ2-5

cdr3_nt: TGTGCCAGTAGTATCCCGGACAGTAGAAGTGACTACACCTTC
cdr3_aa: CASSIPDSRSDYTF
v_call: TRBV19
d_call: .
clone_size: .
j_call: TRBJ1-2

cdr3_nt: TGTGCCAGCAGCCCGGGACAGATCTACAATGAGCAGTTCTTC
cdr3_aa: CASSPGQIYNEQFF
v_call: TRBV7-2
d_call: TRBD1
clone_size: .
j_call: TRBJ2-1

cdr3_nt: TGTGCCAGTAGTATATTGGGTGGGGGCATGTTTCAGCCCCAGCATTTT
cdr3_aa: CASSILGGGMFQPQHF
v_call: TRBV19
d_call: .
clone_size: few
j_call: TRBJ1-5

cdr3_nt: TGTGCCAGCAGCCCACAGGTGGAGCCGCTCTATGGCTACACCTTC
cdr3_aa: CASSPQVEPLYGYTF
v_call: TRBV9
d_call: .
clone_size: .
j_call: TRBJ1-2

cdr3_nt: TGTGCCAGCTCACCAGGGGCTCCGGGGGGGACCCAGTACTTC
cdr3_aa: CASSPGAPGGTQYF
v_call: TRBV18
d_call: TRBD2
clone_size: .
j_call: TRBJ2-5

cdr3_nt: TGCGCCAGCAGCCAAGTATCCACAGGGGGCGCAGATACGCAGTATTTT
cdr3_aa: CASSQVSTGGADTQYF
v_call: TRBV4-3
d_call: TRBD1
clone_size: .
j_call: TRBJ2-3

cdr3_nt: TGTGCCAGCAGCCAGGCGGGAGGGAACACTGAAGCTTTCTTT
cdr3_aa: CASSQAGGNTEAFF
v_call: TRBV3-1/TRBV3-2
d_call: .
clone_size: .
j_call: TRBJ1-1

cdr3_nt: TGTGCCAGCAGCGCAGGGTTTCGAGAGACCCAGTACTTC
cdr3_aa: CASSAGFRETQYF
v_call: TRBV5-7
d_call: .
clone_size: once
j_call: TRBJ2-5